This entry is about one TCR beta chain. The antigen is unknown. The data were obtained in a study of cytomegalovirus exposure and HLA in healthy donors. Across the study: From HLA-typed donors, an early data release held about 85 million unique TCRs. In terms of ancestry, the Caucasian-associated cluster contained around four fifths of the approximately 400 genotyped donors.

General observations from the study: Many donors carried some public TCRs, although rarity characterized most TCR sequences.

60 Vbeta and 13 Jbeta primers were used in PCR. Profiling relied on immunoSEQ multiplex PCR, and the TCRdb table lists in-frame clones only, not all of them. The data contain 90,000 to 140,000 clones, around 15% of them singletons. The germline CDR1 and CDR2 sequences are ENHRY and SYGVKD. This CDR3 is built from 12 residues. V was shortened by 0 bases and J by 8 bases, with 7 bases between the two germline ends. This receptor was taken from a female donor in good health and CMV-seronegative. This chain uses TRBV10-3 with TRBJ1-2; D gene uncertain. Sequenced input: PBMCs. In nucleotides, the CDR3 is TGTGCCATCAGTGAGTCGACGGAGGGCTACACCTTC. This codes for CAISESTEGYTF.